The 3 T cell receptor beta chains below all came from one sample that was sequenced in a study of control samples from healthy donors and cancer patients. The protocol was immunoSEQ multiplex PCR, while the TCRdb copy is restricted to in-frame clones and leaves out a portion. The sample shows 82,000 or so clones, roughly 94% of them seen only once. Sequenced sample: blood. Receptor source: a woman aged 18 to 35 in good health.

V usage is TRBV20-1 and J usage is TRBJ1-1, with D unclear. The CDR3 totals 11 residues. The germline V gene has CDR1 DFQATT and CDR2 SNEGSKA (reference sequence). Trimming stripped 4 bases from V and 5 bases from J, with 8 bases between. The CDR3 reads CSAIAGTEAFF. As DNA, the CDR3 is TGCAGTGCTATCGCGGGAACTGAAGCTTTCTTT.

The CDR3 nucleotides are TGTGCCCGGCCGGACGGGGGTTGGGACGGCGACTATGGCTACACCTTC. Its translation is CARPDGGWDGDYGYTF. This chain uses TRBV30 with TRBJ1-2, with D tentatively TRBD1 (5 bases). The germline V gene has CDR1 GTSNPN and CDR2 SVGIG (reference sequence). V lost 8 bases and J lost 3, with 25 bases in between. The CDR3 length is 16 residues.

V gene TRBV12-3 or TRBV12-4 combines with J gene TRBJ2-7; D is unresolved. The CDR3 spans 13 residues. Trimming took off 3 bases at V and 4 bases at J, with 10 bases between the two ends. CDR3 bases: TGTGCCAGCAGTTTCGGTTCGGGTTACGAGCAGTACTTC. Its translation: CASSFGSGYEQYF.